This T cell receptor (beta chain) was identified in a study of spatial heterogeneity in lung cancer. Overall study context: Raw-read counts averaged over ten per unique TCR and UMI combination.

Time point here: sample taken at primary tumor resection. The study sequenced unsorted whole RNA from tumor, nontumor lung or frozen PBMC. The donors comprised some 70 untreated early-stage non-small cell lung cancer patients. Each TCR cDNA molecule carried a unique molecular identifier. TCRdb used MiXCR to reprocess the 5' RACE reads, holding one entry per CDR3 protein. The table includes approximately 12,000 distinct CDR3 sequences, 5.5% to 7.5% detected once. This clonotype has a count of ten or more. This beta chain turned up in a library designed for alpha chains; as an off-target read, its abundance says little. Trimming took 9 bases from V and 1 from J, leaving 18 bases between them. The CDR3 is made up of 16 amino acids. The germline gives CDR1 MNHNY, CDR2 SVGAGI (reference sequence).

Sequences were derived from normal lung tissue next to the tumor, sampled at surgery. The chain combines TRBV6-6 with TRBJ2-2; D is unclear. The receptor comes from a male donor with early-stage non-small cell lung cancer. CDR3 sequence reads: CASTPQPGWNTGELFF. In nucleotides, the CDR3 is TGTGCCAGTACACCCCAACCGGGTTGGAACACCGGGGAGCTGTTTTTT.